The clone carrying this T cell receptor (beta chain) appeared a few times. No antigen is known for it. Germline and junction disagree at one end, which may indicate a read error. This sample is part of a study of blood T cells in healthy people across ages. A second about 7 to 12 cycle PCR used barcoded and J-beta primers. The template-switch adaptor was a 5' adaptor with 12 random nucleotides. It tagged each cDNA molecule. TCRdb reprocessed the 5' RACE reads via MiXCR and lists one record per CDR3 protein. The sample carries 540,000 or so distinct CDR3 sequences, around 24% recorded once. General study findings and limits: The recorded TCR beta diversity per million T cells decreased in a roughly linear manner with age.

The germline V gene encodes CDR1 LGHDT and CDR2 YNNKEL (reference sequence). The CDR3 runs to 14 residues. These data are also associated with another study on T cells of mothers and their children. This second report adds: In unrelated and related pairs, TCR recombination output is shaped in a similar way by thymic selection. Related mother-child pairs shared slightly more overlap than unrelated pairs, but the difference was non-significant.

The chain couples TRBV3-1 to TRBJ2-7; 7 bases are shared with TRBD1. The sequence derives from a boy younger than 18 in good health. Sequenced sample: blood. The chain's CDR3 is CASSRGQPSYEQCF. The CDR3 bases are TGTGCCAGCAGCCGGGGACAGCCCTCCTACGAGCAGTGCTTC.